What follows are 8 T cell receptor beta chains derived from one specimen sequenced in a study of T cell responses to AZD1222 COVID-19 vaccine. Data came from immunoSEQ multiplex PCR; TCRdb stores just in-frame clones and leaves some out. Of some 200,000 clones in the sample, 70% to 90% were seen once. The source was peripheral blood, collected 28 days after the second AZD1222 dose. These receptors all stem from an adult who received the AZD1222 COVID-19 vaccine.

V usage is TRBV24-1 and J usage is TRBJ2-5, with D possibly called TRBD1 or TRBD2 (5 bases each). The CDR3 covers 14 residues. Trimming removed 1 base at V and 1 base at J, with 6 bases between. CDR1 is KGHDR and CDR2 is SFDVKD in the germline V gene. Here the CDR3 reads CATSDFGAQETQYF. The CDR3, as DNA: TGTGCCACCAGTGATTTCGGGGCCCAAGAGACCCAGTACTTC.

The chain employs TRBV5-8 and TRBJ2-7, with unresolved D. The CDR3 has 15 residues. Germline V gene data show CDR1 as SGHTS and CDR2 as YDEGEE. The ends were cut back, 4 bases at V and 0 bases at J, with 14 bases in the middle. The CDR3 DNA reads TGTGCCAGCAGCCAACCGAGGCTTGTCTCCTACGAGCAGTACTTC. Protein product: CASSQPRLVSYEQYF.

This clone was counted a few times. The CDR3 sequence is CASSLASGAGGSYEQYF. CDR3 nucleotide sequence: TGTGCCAGCAGCTTAGCCTCAGGGGCGGGAGGCAGCTACGAGCAGTACTTC. The V call is TRBV11-3, the J call TRBJ2-7; TRBD2 aligns across 8 bases. The germline V gene encodes CDR1 SGHNT and CDR2 YENEEA. The trim removed 1 base at V and 3 bases at J, leaving 11 bases unmatched. This CDR3 is 17 amino acids long. Together with reference TRBV11-3 and TRBJ2-7, the CDR3 gives the full variable domain: EAGVVQSPRYKIIEKKQPVAFWCNPISGHNTLYWYLQNLGQGPELLIRYENEEAVDDSQLPKDRFSAERLKGVDSTLKIQPAELGDSAVYLCASSLASGAGGSYEQYFGPGTRLTVT.

The chain carries TRBV7-3 and TRBJ2-4; maybe TRBD1 (6 bases). The V end was cut by 5 bases, the J end by 1 base, with 15 bases between. The CDR3 is 16 amino acids. CDR1 is SGHTA, CDR2 FQGTGA, per germline. The CDR3 DNA reads as TGTGCCAGCAGCCCACAGGGTCACGGGGCCAAAAACATTCAGTACTTC. It codes for CASSPQGHGAKNIQYF.

J is TRBJ2-2 and V is TRBV28, with 8 bases aligning to TRBD1. J was trimmed by 7 bases and V by 6 bases; bases with no gene match: 4. The CDR3 has 13 amino acids. Germline assignment: CDR1 MDHEN and CDR2 SYDVKM. CDR3 region: CASSQGAFGELFF. The CDR3 DNA sequence: TGTGCCAGCAGCCAGGGGGCCTTCGGGGAGCTGTTTTTT.

The chain is built from TRBV9 and TRBJ1-5; tentative D call: TRBD1 (5 bases). Between the trimmed V and J ends, which lost 0 bases and 6 bases, there was a span of 13 bases. The CDR3 is 15 amino acids. Germline CDR1 reads SGDLS; CDR2 reads YYNGEE. CDR3 DNA sequence: TGTGCCAGCAGCGTAGCAGGGATTGAAGGTCAGCCCCAGCATTTT. As protein: CASSVAGIEGQPQHF. Full variable domain (missing parts from reference TRBV9 and TRBJ1-5): DSGVTQTPKHLITATGQRVTLRCSPRSGDLSVYWYQQSLDQGLQFLIQYYNGEERAKGNILERFSAQQFPDLHSELNLSSLELGDSALYFCASSVAGIEGQPQHFGDGTRLSIL.

The chain has TRBV28 and TRBJ1-5; D gene ambiguous. Germline CDR1 and CDR2: MDHEN and SYDVKM. Trimming took off 3 bases at V and 1 base at J, with 10 bases between the two ends. The CDR3 has 15 residues. The CDR3 DNA follows: TGTGCCAGCAGTTTCGGATCCGACAGCAATCAGCCCCAGCATTTT. Translation gives CASSFGSDSNQPQHF.

The chain has TRBV7-9 and TRBJ2-3; TRBD1 might be the D (5 bases). The CDR3 sequence is 14 residues long. Trimming left V 5 bases short and J 6 bases short, with 15 bases between. Germline values: CDR1 SEHNR, CDR2 FQNEAQ (reference sequence). As DNA, the CDR3 is TGTGCCAGCAGCCCAGGTGGGGCCGCTGATACGCAGTATTTT. This encodes CASSPGGAADTQYF.